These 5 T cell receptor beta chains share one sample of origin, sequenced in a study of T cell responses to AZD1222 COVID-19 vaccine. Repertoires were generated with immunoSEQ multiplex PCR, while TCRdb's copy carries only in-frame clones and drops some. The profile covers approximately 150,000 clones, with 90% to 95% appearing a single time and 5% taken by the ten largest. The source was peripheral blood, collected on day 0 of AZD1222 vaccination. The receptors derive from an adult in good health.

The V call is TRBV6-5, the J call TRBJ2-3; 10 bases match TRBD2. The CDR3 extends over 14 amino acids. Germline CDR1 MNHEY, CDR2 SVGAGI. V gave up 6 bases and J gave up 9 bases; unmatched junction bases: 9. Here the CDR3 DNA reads TGTGCCAGCAGGCCCGGGACTAGCGTGGTAACGCAGTATTTT. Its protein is CASRPGTSVVTQYF.

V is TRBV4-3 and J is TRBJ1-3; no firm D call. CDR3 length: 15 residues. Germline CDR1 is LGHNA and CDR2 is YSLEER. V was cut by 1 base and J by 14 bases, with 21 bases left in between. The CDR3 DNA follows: TGCGCCAGCAGCCAAGTTAGGGTTCCTCCGAACAACCTATATTTT. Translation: CASSQVRVPPNNLYF.

The CDR3 region is CASSKERTGWHQPQHF. CDR3 bases: TGTGCCAGCAGCAAAGAAAGGACAGGGTGGCATCAGCCCCAGCATTTT. The chain has TRBV21-1 and TRBJ1-5; no DNA check was done on the table's D call, TRBD1. TRBV21-1 is designated a pseudogene. The CDR3 is made up of 16 amino acids.

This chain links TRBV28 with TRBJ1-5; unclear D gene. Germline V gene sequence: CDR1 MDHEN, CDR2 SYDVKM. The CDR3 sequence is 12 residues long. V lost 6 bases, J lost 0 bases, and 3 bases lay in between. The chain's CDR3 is CASRYSNQPQHF. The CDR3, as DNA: TGTGCCAGCAGATATAGCAATCAGCCCCAGCATTTT. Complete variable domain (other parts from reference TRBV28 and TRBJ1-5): DVKVTQSSRYLVKRTGEKVFLECVQDMDHENMFWYRQDPGLGLRLIYFSYDVKMKEKGDIPEGYSVSREKKERFSLILESASTNQTSMYLCASRYSNQPQHFGDGTRLSIL.

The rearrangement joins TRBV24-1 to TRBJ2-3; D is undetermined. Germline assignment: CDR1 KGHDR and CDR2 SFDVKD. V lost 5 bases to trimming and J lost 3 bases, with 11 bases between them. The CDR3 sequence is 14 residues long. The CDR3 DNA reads TGTGCCACCAGTGGGGTCAACCCTACAGATACGCAGTATTTT. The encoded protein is CATSGVNPTDTQYF.